A single sample is the source of the 2 T cell receptor beta chains below, sequenced in a study of blood T cell repertoires in COVID-19. Measured with immunoSEQ multiplex PCR; TCRdb has only the in-frame clones, and not every one. The table shows some 31,000 clones, with 90% occurring only once. The source material was peripheral blood. All receptors come from a man in his fifties or sixties with active COVID-19.

The table lists this clone with a count of one. This sequence joins TRBV19 and TRBJ1-1, with D unclear. V was clipped by 1 base and J by 1 base, with 7 bases between them. The V gene's germline CDR1 is LNHDA and CDR2 SQIVND (reference sequence). This CDR3 comprises 14 residues. The CDR3 spells CASSIVTRNTEAFF. The CDR3 DNA reads TGTGCCAGTAGTATAGTCACCAGGAACACTGAAGCTTTCTTT.

The chain joins TRBV7-2 to TRBJ1-1; no clear D gene. V was cut by 1 base and J by 0 bases, with 6 bases left in between. Germline V gives CDR1 SGHTA, CDR2 FQGNSA. The CDR3 consists of 14 residues. The DNA of the CDR3 is TGTGCCAGCAGCTTAGGTTTTATGAACACTGAAGCTTTCTTT. This gives the protein CASSLGFMNTEAFF.